This is a list of T cell receptor beta chains from one sample in a study of early T cells in non-severe SARS-CoV-2 infection. TCRdb fed the 5' RACE reads into MiXCR, producing one record per CDR3 protein. Here the sample spans 70,000 to 90,000 distinct CDR3 sequences, around 9.3% being singletons. Material: whole blood, obtained at baseline. The receptor source for this set is an adult who was a healthcare worker with PCR-confirmed SARS-CoV-2 infection or an uninfected control (not recorded which). Both conserved end residues are part of each CDR3. The D gene is left open where the match is weak. The listing skips clone size in some rows; elsewhere it reads once, few, many or a size class.

>TRBJ1-6|TRBV7-2|NA|NA
CASSIWAYRDSPLHF
TGTGCCAGCAGCATTTGGGCCTACAGGGATTCACCCCTCCACTTT
>TRBJ2-7|TRBV20-1|few|TRBD2
CSAARDIEVGLATYEQYF
TGCAGTGCAGCCCGGGACATCGAGGTGGGACTAGCGACTTACGAGCAGTACTTC
>TRBJ2-5|TRBV28|NA|NA
CASSFDKEQETQYF
TGTGCCAGCAGTTTTGATAAGGAGCAAGAGACCCAGTACTTC
>TRBJ1-2|TRBV28|few|TRBD1
CASRRGQSYGYTF
TGTGCCAGCAGACGGGGACAGTCCTATGGCTACACCTTC
>TRBJ1-1|TRBV28|few|NA
CASSLSARLTEAFF
TGTGCCAGCAGTTTAAGCGCCAGATTGACTGAAGCTTTCTTT
>TRBJ1-2|TRBV24-1|NA|NA
CATSDSSLYTF
TGTGCCACCAGTGATTCCAGTCTCTACACCTTC
>TRBJ1-6|TRBV28|NA|NA
CASTASNSREAPLHF
TGTGCCAGCACCGCCTCTAACAGTCGGGAAGCGCCCCTCCACTTT
>TRBJ2-3|TRBV4-1|many|TRBD2
CASSTPGLAGGSPRDTQYF
TGCGCCAGCAGCACCCCGGGACTAGCGGGAGGATCCCCTAGGGATACGCAGTATTTT
>TRBJ2-3|TRBV5-1|once|NA
CASSLAVARADTQYF
TGCGCCAGCAGCTTGGCGGTAGCAAGGGCAGATACGCAGTATTTT
>TRBJ2-3|TRBV7-2|medium-sized|TRBD1
CASSLDRPLLDTQYF
TGTGCCAGCAGCTTGGACAGGCCATTGCTCGATACGCAGTATTTT
>TRBJ2-2|TRBV29-1|few|NA
CSARLAGELFF
TGCAGCGCCAGACTAGCCGGGGAGCTGTTTTTT
>TRBJ1-1|TRBV20-1|NA|TRBD1
CSNRGAGEAFF
TGCAGTAACAGGGGCGCGGGTGAAGCTTTCTTT
>TRBJ2-2|TRBV9|NA|NA
CASSADPLWELFF
TGTGCCAGCAGCGCCGACCCGCTCTGGGAGCTGTTTTTT
>TRBJ1-2|TRBV7-9|NA|TRBD1
CASSLAAGQGRDYTF
TGTGCCAGCAGCTTAGCCGCAGGACAGGGACGTGACTACACCTTC
>TRBJ2-1|TRBV5-4|few|TRBD2
CASSFGAGERLF
TGTGCCAGCAGCTTTGGAGCGGGAGAGAGGCTCTTC
>TRBJ1-3|TRBV29-1|many|NA
CSVQDGSGNTIYF
TGCAGCGTCCAGGACGGCTCTGGAAACACCATATATTTT
>TRBJ2-5|TRBV20-1|NA|NA
CSASRVNQETQYF
TGCAGTGCTTCACGGGTCAACCAAGAGACCCAGTACTTC
>TRBJ2-7|TRBV5-5|many|NA
CASSLGEAGLREQYF
TGTGCCAGCAGCTTGGGAGAGGCAGGGTTGCGGGAGCAGTACTTC
>TRBJ2-3|TRBV4-2|NA|NA
CASSQDGGGWTVHTDTQYF
TGTGCCAGCAGCCAAGATGGAGGAGGGTGGACAGTGCACACAGATACGCAGTATTTT
>TRBJ1-5|TRBV12-3/TRBV12-4|few|TRBD1
CASSPGQVNQPQHF
TGTGCCAGCAGTCCCGGACAGGTAAATCAGCCCCAGCATTTT
>TRBJ2-7|TRBV10-2|many|TRBD2
CASRLADYEQYF
TGCGCCAGCAGACTAGCGGACTACGAGCAGTACTTC
>TRBJ1-5|TRBV12-3/TRBV12-4|few|TRBD1
CASSPGQGRQPQHF
TGTGCCAGCAGTCCGGGACAGGGCCGCCAGCCCCAGCATTTT
>TRBJ2-6|TRBV20-1|NA|TRBD1
CSATDRGVSGANVLTF
TGCAGTGCTACAGACAGGGGGGTATCTGGGGCCAACGTCCTGACTTTC
>TRBJ2-7|TRBV27|NA|TRBD2
CASSFGTGGSKEQYF
TGTGCCAGCAGTTTCGGGACTGGCGGGAGCAAGGAGCAGTACTTC
>TRBJ2-5|TRBV7-6|NA|NA
CASTLQTDPETQYF
TGTGCCAGCACCTTACAGACAGACCCAGAGACCCAGTACTTC
>TRBJ2-3|TRBV18|NA|NA
CASSPSIRTDTQYF
TGTGCCAGCTCACCCTCTATCCGCACAGATACGCAGTATTTT
>TRBJ1-3|TRBV7-3|few|NA
CASSLRVSRRNTIYF
TGTGCCAGCAGCTTACGCGTCTCCAGGAGAAACACCATATATTTT
>TRBJ2-1|TRBV19|NA|NA
CASSMGYAEYNEQFF
TGTGCCAGTAGTATGGGGTATGCCGAGTACAATGAGCAGTTCTTC
>TRBJ2-4|TRBV19|many|TRBD1
CATTGGHRNIQYF
TGTGCCACAACAGGGGGCCACAGAAACATTCAGTACTTC
>TRBJ2-4|TRBV4-1|few|NA
CASSQDVVRGGNIQYF
TGCGCCAGCAGCCAAGATGTGGTGAGGGGTGGAAACATTCAGTACTTC
>TRBJ2-2|TRBV10-3|many|NA
CAISEYRADTGELFF
TGTGCCATCAGTGAGTACAGGGCTGACACCGGGGAGCTGTTTTTT
>TRBJ1-1|TRBV24-1|few|NA
CATSTGVEAFF
TGTGCCACCAGTACGGGAGTTGAAGCTTTCTTT
>TRBJ1-2|TRBV24-1|many|TRBD1
CATSDSQSGTVTGYTF
TGTGCCACCAGTGATTCCCAATCCGGGACAGTCACTGGCTACACCTTC
>TRBJ1-1|TRBV6-1|NA|NA
CASSAWSGPNTEAFF
TGTGCCAGCAGTGCCTGGTCAGGCCCAAACACTGAAGCTTTCTTT
>TRBJ2-1|TRBV18|few|NA
CASSPQSNEQFF
TGTGCCAGCTCCCCACAGTCGAATGAGCAGTTCTTC
>TRBJ2-7|TRBV4-1|NA|TRBD1
CASSQGTGYEQYF
TGCGCCAGCAGCCAAGGGACAGGTTACGAGCAGTACTTC
>TRBJ2-7|TRBV20-1|many|TRBD2
CSASILAGPYEQYF
TGCAGTGCCTCGATTCTAGCGGGACCCTACGAGCAGTACTTC
>TRBJ2-2|TRBV5-1|NA|NA
CASSLGQGPLELFF
TGCGCCAGCAGCTTGGGGCAGGGCCCCTTGGAGCTGTTTTTT
>TRBJ2-1|TRBV7-3|few|NA
CASSSESHGEQFF
TGTGCCAGCAGCTCCGAGAGCCACGGTGAGCAGTTCTTC
>TRBJ2-7|TRBV5-1|many|NA
CASSRRYGAYEQYF
TGCGCCAGCAGCCGCCGGTACGGAGCCTACGAGCAGTACTTC
>TRBJ1-1|TRBV30|many|NA
CAWRQNTEAFF
TGTGCCTGGAGACAGAACACTGAAGCTTTCTTT